What follows are 5 T cell receptor beta chains derived from one specimen sequenced in a study of cytomegalovirus exposure and HLA in healthy donors. PCR involved 60 Vbeta and 13 Jbeta primers. Only in-frame clones appear in the TCRdb table, and some are missing; sequencing was by immunoSEQ multiplex PCR. The table has some 130,000 clones, roughly four fifths seen once. Specimen: PBMCs. The receptors come from a woman between 40 and 55 years old in good health and CMV-seropositive.

This clone appeared a single time. This sequence joins TRBV30 and TRBJ1-6, with 9 bases lining up with TRBD1. The CDR3 loop spans 18 amino acids. Looked up from germline, CDR1 is GTSNPN and CDR2 is SVGIG (reference sequence). V shed 0 bases and J 5 bases; nucleotides not matched to a gene: 11. The CDR3 DNA reads as TGTGCCTGGAGTGTACGAGGGACAGGGCTCGGAGATAATTCACCCCTCCACTTT. Amino acids: CAWSVRGTGLGDNSPLHF.

The rearrangement links TRBV7-9 to TRBJ2-7; 7 nucleotides agree with TRBD1. Germline values: CDR1 SEHNR, CDR2 FQNEAQ (reference sequence). The CDR3 contains 13 residues. V lost 6 bases and J lost 3; bases outside the gene matches: 5. The CDR3 here is CASRNGTVYEQYF. CDR3 DNA: TGTGCCAGCAGGAACGGGACAGTCTACGAGCAGTACTTC.

This clone occurred a few times. This CDR3 is CASSLLGGEKLFF. Here the CDR3 DNA reads TGCGCCAGCAGCCTCCTAGGGGGTGAAAAACTGTTTTTT. The chain employs TRBV4-3 and TRBJ1-4; a weak D match, TRBD1 (6 bases). Germline CDR1 and CDR2: LGHNA and YSLEER. Trimming pared 4 bases from V and 7 bases from J, leaving 10 bases between. The CDR3 extends over 13 amino acids.

This chain links TRBV27 with TRBJ2-1; 11 nucleotides agree with TRBD2. Trimming took 0 bases from V and 4 from J; bases not matched to a gene: 2. The CDR3 has 16 amino acids. Germline-derived CDR1 and CDR2 are MNHEY and SMNVEV (reference sequence). The CDR3 bases are TGTGCCAGCAGTTTATCACCTAGCGGGGGGTACAATGAGCAGTTCTTC. It encodes CASSLSPSGGYNEQFF.

J is TRBJ2-3 and V is TRBV19, with D tentatively TRBD1 (6 bases). V lost 7 bases and J 0 bases, leaving 14 bases between the germline ends. This CDR3 has 15 amino acids. Per germline, CDR1 LNHDA and CDR2 SQIVND (reference sequence). CDR3 DNA sequence: TGTGCCAGTACCCAAATACAGGGAAGCACAGATACGCAGTATTTT. Protein sequence: CASTQIQGSTDTQYF.